Presented here are 10 T cell receptor beta chains from one specimen sequenced in a study of blood T cell repertoires in COVID-19. This table comes from immunoSEQ multiplex PCR, and its TCRdb copy is limited to in-frame clones, with some not included. The repertoire holds approximately 260,000 clones, with around 88% as singletons. Sequencing was done on a sample of PBMCs or T cells enriched from blood (not recorded which). The receptors were gathered from a woman aged 40 to 49 with acute COVID-19.

This clone was seen only once. V gene TRBV15 combines with J gene TRBJ1-4; D not resolved. Germline-derived CDR1 and CDR2 are LNHNV and YYDKDF (reference sequence). Trimming took off 8 bases at V and 8 bases at J, with 9 bases between the two ends. There are 11 residues in the CDR3. The CDR3 coding sequence is TGTGCCACCGGGCGAGACGAAAAACTGTTTTTT. Translated, it gives CATGRDEKLFF.

The CDR3 coding sequence is TGTGCCAGCAGCGGAGCTAGCGGGGTTCAGGAGCAGTACTTC. As protein: CASSGASGVQEQYF. This chain joins TRBV5-4 and TRBJ2-7; TRBD2 aligns across 9 bases. The CDR3 sequence is 14 residues long. With V trimmed by 4 bases and J by 7 bases, 9 bases remained unmatched. CDR1 SGHNT and CDR2 YYREEE come from the germline V gene (reference sequence).

The rearrangement uses TRBV30 and TRBJ1-1; D perhaps matches TRBD1 (5 bases). CDR1 GTSNPN and CDR2 SVGIG come from the germline V gene (reference sequence). The CDR3 is made up of 14 amino acids. The ends were cut back, 4 bases at V and 0 bases at J, with 12 bases in the middle. The CDR3 sequence: CAWTVGGLNTEAFF. Written as DNA, the CDR3 is TGTGCCTGGACAGTCGGGGGATTGAACACTGAAGCTTTCTTT.

The chain employs TRBV3-1 (or the pseudogene TRBV3-2) and TRBJ2-1; TRBD2 might be the D (5 bases). This CDR3 comprises 18 residues. Trimming took 6 bases from V and 0 from J, leaving 21 bases between them. Germline V gene data show CDR1 as LGHDT and CDR2 as YNNKEL (reference sequence). DNA for the CDR3: TGTGCCAGCAGTCCCCCTTCAGCGGAGATCCACTCCTACAATGAGCAGTTCTTC. The encoded protein is CASSPPSAEIHSYNEQFF.

This clone showed up just once. At one end the junction does not follow the germline gene, possibly because of a read error. The identical CDR3 is also encoded by other nucleotide sequences in the sample. The chain couples TRBV13 to TRBJ2-7; D may be TRBD2 (6 bases). Germline V gives CDR1 PRHDT, CDR2 FYEKMQ (reference sequence). The CDR3 extends over 13 amino acids. CDR3 nucleotide sequence: TGTGCCAGCAGCCGCGGGACTCCCTATGAGCAGTACTTC. Its translation is CASSRGTPYEQYF.

The CDR3, as DNA: TGTGCCAGCTCACAATCGACAGGGTCTATCCCTCCCTACGAGCAGTACTTC. Its translation: CASSQSTGSIPPYEQYF. V and J are TRBV18 and TRBJ2-7, with 7 positions matching TRBD1. There are 17 residues in the CDR3. The trim removed 4 bases at V and 2 bases at J, leaving 14 bases unmatched. The V gene's germline CDR1 is KGHSH and CDR2 LQKENI.

This clone showed up many times. This chain uses TRBV9 with TRBJ2-2; possibly TRBD2 for D (6 bases). The length of the CDR3 is 16 residues. Germline lookup yields CDR1 SGDLS and CDR2 YYNGEE. Trimming cost V 0 bases and J 5 bases, with 14 bases left between them. The CDR3 nucleotides read TGTGCCAGCAGCGTAGAGGAGACTAGACAAACCGGGGAGCTGTTTTTT. This translates into CASSVEETRQTGELFF.

V gene TRBV7-9 combines with J gene TRBJ1-2; D may be TRBD1 (5 bases). Germline CDR1 reads SEHNR; CDR2 reads FQNEAQ (reference sequence). The germline V and J ends were trimmed by 5 bases and 5 bases, with 21 bases remaining between them. The length of the CDR3 is 16 residues. DNA for the CDR3: TGTGCCAGCAGCGGGACTACCCGGGACGAAGGATATGGCTACACCTTC. Translation: CASSGTTRDEGYGYTF.

V and J are TRBV10-1 and TRBJ2-2; D is unresolved. The germline V gene has CDR1 WNHNN and CDR2 SYGVQD (reference sequence). This CDR3 has 13 residues. Trimming left V 8 bases short and J 3 bases short, with 10 bases between. CDR3 sequence: CASGTLDTGELFF. The DNA for the CDR3 is TGCGCCAGCGGCACCTTGGACACCGGGGAGCTGTTTTTT.

The rearrangement links TRBV11-3 to TRBJ1-1, with 8 bases aligning to TRBD1. The ends lost 4 bases at V and 7 bases at J; junction bases unmatched: 5. The CDR3 has 13 residues. Germline V gene sequence: CDR1 SGHNT, CDR2 YENEEA. The DNA for the CDR3 is TGTGCCAGCAGCTCCCGACAGGGGATTGAAGCTTTCTTT. It is translated as CASSSRQGIEAFF.